This T cell receptor (beta chain) is from a study of T-cell memory formation after mild COVID-19. Study summary: TCR clusters mostly belonged to single donors.

With constant-segment primers, 5'RACE yielded cDNA libraries of TCR alpha and TCR beta that carried sample barcodes and UMIs. TCRdb reanalysed the 5' RACE reads using MiXCR and keeps one entry per CDR3 protein. The profile shows fewer than 600,000 distinct CDR3 sequences, approximately 21% of them singletons. This clonotype was found a few times. Its antigen is unidentified. The V gene lost 4 bases and the J gene lost 3 bases, with 4 bases spanning the gap. Germline values: CDR1 LGHNT, CDR2 FRNRAP. The CDR3 totals 11 residues. General study points: Several responding clones turned up in pre-infection memory, indicating that cross-reactive memory may have taken part.

The rearrangement joins TRBV12-5 to TRBJ2-7; no firm D call. This clonotype was sampled from an adult woman who had mild COVID-19 (a few samples of this study predate the infection). Cell type and time point are not known. Input material: PBMCs or a T cell subset sorted from them (not recorded which). The CDR3 sequence: CASGSYYEQYF. The DNA of the CDR3 is TGTGCTAGTGGTTCCTACTACGAGCAGTACTTC.